The 30 T cell receptor beta chains presented below share a single source sample, sequenced in a study of Ad26.COV2.S vaccination and SARS-CoV-2 variants. Repertoires were generated with immunoSEQ multiplex PCR, while TCRdb's copy carries only in-frame clones and drops some. The sample has 500,000 or so clones, approximately 92% seen once. Treatment of the sample: 15 to 20 received Ad26.COV2.S at low or high dose, single or two shots; about 5 received placebo; per-sample allocation not given. Following the first vaccine or placebo injection, samples were taken on day 63. The sample in question was peripheral blood, obtained in a trial of Ad26.COV2.S vaccine versus placebo. The receptor set was obtained from a person aged 18-65 years who received the Ad26.COV2.S COVID-19 vaccine or a placebo.

The chain has TRBV27 and TRBJ2-3, with a weak D call TRBD2 (5 bases). Trimming stripped 5 bases from V and 2 bases from J, with 14 bases between. This CDR3 region has 15 residues. Per germline, CDR1 MNHEY and CDR2 SMNVEV (reference sequence). For the CDR3, the DNA is TGTGCCAGCAGTAGCGGCGTGATATCCACAGATACGCAGTATTTT. Protein sequence: CASSSGVISTDTQYF.

V gene TRBV13 combines with J gene TRBJ2-6, with TRBD2 matching over 7 bases. This CDR3 spans 18 amino acids. V lost 4 bases and J lost 2; bases outside the gene matches: 11. Germline loops: CDR1 PRHDT, CDR2 FYEKMQ (reference sequence). DNA for the CDR3: TGTGCCAGCAGCTGGGCCCGCACGGGGAGGGCTGGGGCCAACGTCCTGACTTTC. Its translation: CASSWARTGRAGANVLTF.

The chain links TRBV7-2 to TRBJ2-5; 7 nucleotides match TRBD2. Germline CDR1 reads SGHTA; CDR2 reads FQGNSA. Losses at the gene ends were 6 bases for V and 4 bases for J; bases not matched to a gene: 14. This CDR3 contains 16 residues. CDR3 coding DNA: TGTGCCAGCAGACCCCCTGGGGGGGGTTGGGGAGAGACCCAGTACTTC. It translates to CASRPPGGGWGETQYF.

The chain carries TRBV18 and TRBJ1-1; D is perhaps TRBD1 (5 bases). This CDR3 contains 15 residues. Germline V gene data show CDR1 as KGHSH and CDR2 as LQKENI. Trimming removed 3 bases from V and 8 bases from J, with 19 bases in between. The CDR3 loop is CASSPQMGTELEAFF. DNA of the CDR3: TGTGCCAGCTCACCCCAAATGGGGACCGAACTGGAAGCTTTCTTT.

The chain uses TRBV12-3 or TRBV12-4 and TRBJ2-7; no reliable D call. This CDR3 is 13 amino acids long. Trimming took off 4 bases at V and 8 bases at J, with 15 bases between the two ends. The CDR3 DNA is TGTGCCAGCAGTTCTCACAGCGATCTACAGCAGTACTTC. It specifies CASSSHSDLQQYF.

The V gene is TRBV4-2, the J gene TRBJ1-4, with D possibly being TRBD1 (6 bases). Germline CDR1 LGHNA, CDR2 YNFKEQ. The CDR3 covers 18 residues. V lost 1 base, J lost 5 bases, and 20 bases lay in between. CDR3 amino acids: CASSQGEGGAEPNEKLFF. CDR3 DNA: TGTGCCAGCAGCCAAGGCGAAGGGGGAGCTGAGCCGAATGAAAAACTGTTTTTT.

This chain joins TRBV27 and TRBJ2-1, with D hard to call. Germline V gene data show CDR1 as MNHEY and CDR2 as SMNVEV (reference sequence). The CDR3 has 14 residues. Trimming shortened V by 4 bases and J by 8 bases, and 15 bases separated the two germline ends. DNA for the CDR3: TGTGCCAGCAGTTCCACCACAATGTACCATGAGCAGTTCTTC. Translation gives CASSSTTMYHEQFF.

This sequence joins TRBV7-9 and TRBJ2-1; 11 bases match TRBD2. The CDR3 runs 17 residues. V shed 2 bases and J 5 bases; nucleotides not matched to a gene: 8. CDR1 SEHNR and CDR2 FQNEAQ come from the germline V gene (reference sequence). The CDR3 reads CASSLPAGLAGNNEQFF. The DNA of the CDR3 is TGTGCCAGCAGCTTACCCGCCGGACTAGCGGGTAACAATGAGCAGTTCTTC.

The chain is built from TRBV19 and TRBJ2-5; 7 bases are shared with TRBD2. This CDR3 region has 15 residues. The V segment lost 5 bases and the J segment 4 bases; nucleotides outside the gene matches: 10. CDR1 and CDR2 (germline): LNHDA, SQIVND (reference sequence). The CDR3 loop is CASSLGLSGGETQYF. CDR3 DNA: TGTGCCAGTAGTCTCGGACTTTCGGGGGGAGAGACCCAGTACTTC.

The chain couples TRBV10-3 to TRBJ2-5, with 8 positions matching TRBD2. The V segment lost 4 bases and the J segment 2 bases; nucleotides outside the gene matches: 0. Germline V gives CDR1 ENHRY, CDR2 SYGVKD. The CDR3 has 13 amino acids. The CDR3 loop is CAISAGGQETQYF. DNA for the CDR3: TGTGCCATCAGTGCGGGGGGGCAAGAGACCCAGTACTTC.

The chain carries TRBV7-2 and TRBJ1-4; no definite D call. Per germline, CDR1 SGHTA and CDR2 FQGNSA. V lost 1 base and J lost 8, with 5 bases in between. CDR3 size: 12 residues. In nucleotides, the CDR3 is TGTGCCAGCAGCTTAGGTTGGGAAAAACTGTTTTTT. Residues: CASSLGWEKLFF.

The chain joins TRBV10-3 to TRBJ1-2; 8 nucleotides line up with TRBD1. Germline CDR1 and CDR2: ENHRY and SYGVKD. V shed 4 bases, J shed 2 bases, and the junction held 6 bases outside the gene matches. This CDR3 has 15 residues. The CDR3 loop reads CAISGRDRGNYGYTF. CDR3 nucleotide sequence: TGTGCCATCAGTGGTCGCGACAGGGGAAACTATGGCTACACCTTC.

CDR3 nucleotides: TGTGCCAGCTCACCGGTCAGGACAGGGATATACACTGAAGCTTTCTTT. Translating it yields CASSPVRTGIYTEAFF. The chain uses TRBV18 and TRBJ1-1, with TRBD1 identical over 8 bases. CDR1 and CDR2 (germline): KGHSH, LQKENI. CDR3 length: 16 amino acids. V shed 3 bases and J 3 bases; nucleotides not matched to a gene: 9.

The chain couples TRBV7-2 to TRBJ2-2; tentatively, D is TRBD1 (6 bases). Germline V CDR1 and CDR2: SGHTA, FQGNSA. Trimming cost V 5 bases and J 6 bases, with 28 bases left between them. This CDR3 is built from 19 residues. CDR3 in amino acids: CASSTPPLGDKSGSGELFF. The CDR3 coding sequence is TGTGCCAGCAGCACCCCTCCCCTTGGGGACAAAAGTGGGTCCGGGGAGCTGTTTTTT.

This chain joins TRBV11-2 and TRBJ2-7; D is uncertain. Trimming took off 3 bases at V and 3 bases at J, with 9 bases between the two ends. The germline gives CDR1 SGHAT, CDR2 FQNNGV. The CDR3 loop spans 13 amino acids. CDR3 loop: CASSFTQLYEQYF. CDR3 DNA sequence: TGTGCCAGCAGCTTCACCCAGCTCTACGAGCAGTACTTC.

V is TRBV7-2 and J is TRBJ2-5, with 9 bases matching TRBD2. Germline CDR1 SGHTA, CDR2 FQGNSA. The V segment lost 5 bases and the J segment 1 base; nucleotides outside the gene matches: 8. There are 16 residues in the CDR3. CDR3 in amino acids: CASSVGPTSGQETQYF. In nucleotides, the CDR3 is TGTGCCAGCAGCGTTGGACCGACTAGCGGCCAAGAGACCCAGTACTTC.

This rearrangement joins TRBV7-3 to TRBJ2-5, with no clear D. The germline CDR1 and CDR2 sequences are SGHTA and FQGTGA. The CDR3 length is 13 residues. The ends were cut back, 6 bases at V and 4 bases at J, with 12 bases in the middle. The CDR3 DNA is TGTGCCAGCAGTACACAAAATGGAGAGACCCAGTACTTC. Protein: CASSTQNGETQYF.

The gene calls are TRBV19 and TRBJ2-3, with D maybe TRBD2 (6 bases). The CDR3 totals 14 residues. CDR1 is LNHDA, CDR2 SQIVND, per germline (reference sequence). V lost 0 bases, J lost 6 bases, and 10 bases lay in between. The DNA of the CDR3 is TGTGCCAGTAGTATAGATCCGGGGGTGGATACGCAGTATTTT. It translates to CASSIDPGVDTQYF.

This chain uses TRBV7-2 with TRBJ2-1; 10 nucleotides line up with TRBD1. The CDR3 length is 15 residues. Per germline, CDR1 SGHTA and CDR2 FQGNSA. With V trimmed by 1 base and J by 6 bases, 3 bases remained unmatched. CDR3 region: CASSLVGQGGNEQFF. CDR3 nucleotide sequence: TGTGCCAGCAGCTTAGTAGGACAGGGGGGCAATGAGCAGTTCTTC. Full variable domain (remainder filled in from reference TRBV7-2 and TRBJ2-1): GAGVSQSPSNKVTEKGKDVELRCDPISGHTALYWYRQSLGQGLEFLIYFQGNSAPDKSGLPSDRFSAERTGGSVSTLTIQRTQQEDSAVYLCASSLVGQGGNEQFFGPGTRLTVL.

The V and J genes are TRBV18 and TRBJ2-5; TRBD2 agrees at 11 bases. Germline V gives CDR1 KGHSH, CDR2 LQKENI. The CDR3 sequence is 14 residues long. V shed 3 bases, J shed 7 bases, and the junction held 4 bases outside the gene matches. This CDR3 is CASSPTSGAGTQYF. CDR3 nucleotide sequence: TGTGCCAGCTCACCGACTAGCGGGGCCGGGACCCAGTACTTC.

This clone appeared a single time. This chain uses TRBV19 with TRBJ1-2; a weak D match, TRBD1 (6 bases). The germline V gene encodes CDR1 LNHDA and CDR2 SQIVND (reference sequence). Trimming left V 4 bases short and J 8 bases short, with 20 bases between. The CDR3 totals 15 residues. In DNA, the CDR3 is TGTGCCAGTAGTAGGCCCCAGGGGTCTACATCCGGCTACACCTTC. This sequence encodes CASSRPQGSTSGYTF. Looking up the rest from reference TRBV19 and TRBJ1-2 gives the full variable domain: DGGITQSPKYLFRKEGQNVTLSCEQNLNHDAMYWYRQDPGQGLRLIYYSQIVNDFQKGDIAEGYSVSREKKESFPLTVTSAQKNPTAFYLCASSRPQGSTSGYTFGSGTRLTVV.

This rearrangement joins TRBV3-1 (or the pseudogene TRBV3-2) to TRBJ1-2; D is ambiguous. Trimming took off 2 bases at V and 6 bases at J, with 7 bases between the two ends. Germline V gene sequence: CDR1 LGHDT, CDR2 YNNKEL (reference sequence). The CDR3 sequence is 12 residues long. CDR3 sequence reads: CASSQTINGYTF. The CDR3 bases are TGTGCCAGCAGCCAAACCATCAATGGCTACACCTTC.

The rearrangement joins TRBV6-1 to TRBJ2-7; D may be TRBD1 (6 bases). There are 14 residues in the CDR3. The germline V and J ends were trimmed by 1 base and 9 bases, with 16 bases remaining between them. CDR1 and CDR2 from the germline V gene are MNHNS and SASEGT. The CDR3 reads CASSEGTEPWLQYV. DNA for the CDR3: TGTGCCAGCAGTGAAGGGACAGAACCCTGGCTGCAGTACGTC.

This clone occurred once. This chain links TRBV24-1 with TRBJ2-1; D gene ambiguous. Germline assignment: CDR1 KGHDR and CDR2 SFDVKD. This CDR3 region has 16 residues. The ends were cut back, 5 bases at V and 0 bases at J, with 13 bases in the middle. CDR3 loop: CATSGFGASSYNEQFF. The CDR3 region has the DNA TGTGCCACCAGTGGGTTTGGCGCCAGCTCCTACAATGAGCAGTTCTTC.

A few counts support this clone. The CDR3, as DNA: TGTGCCAGCAGGACCACAGGGAGTTCACCCCTCCACTTT. Amino acid sequence: CASRTTGSSPLHF. The chain is built from TRBV7-2 and TRBJ1-6; D is perhaps TRBD1 (6 bases). The CDR3 loop spans 13 amino acids. Germline V lookup: CDR1 SGHTA, CDR2 FQGNSA. V was shortened by 6 bases and J by 9 bases, with 12 bases between the two germline ends. The full variable domain, with the rest looked up from reference TRBV7-2 and TRBJ1-6, is GAGVSQSPSNKVTEKGKDVELRCDPISGHTALYWYRQSLGQGLEFLIYFQGNSAPDKSGLPSDRFSAERTGGSVSTLTIQRTQQEDSAVYLCASRTTGSSPLHFGNGTRLTVT.

This chain uses TRBV15 with TRBJ1-4, with D perhaps matching TRBD1 (6 bases). Trimming left V 3 bases short and J 8 bases short, with 16 bases between. The CDR3 runs to 15 residues. Germline values: CDR1 LNHNV, CDR2 YYDKDF (reference sequence). This chain's CDR3 is CATSSRAGALEKLFF. The DNA for the CDR3 is TGTGCCACCAGCAGCCGGGCAGGGGCGTTAGAAAAACTGTTTTTT.

This clone was seen once. The chain joins TRBV2 to TRBJ1-6; no definite D call. V was pared by 6 bases and J by 4 bases, with 16 bases between. Per germline, CDR1 SNHLY and CDR2 FYNNEI. This CDR3 is built from 16 residues. The DNA of the CDR3 is TGTGCCAGCAGACCGGGCATATCCCCTTATAATTCACCCCTCCACTTT. Its translation: CASRPGISPYNSPLHF.

The J gene is TRBJ1-4, the V gene TRBV5-1, with D unclear. CDR3 length: 16 residues. Germline lookup yields CDR1 SGHRS and CDR2 YFSETQ. V gave up 2 bases and J gave up 8 bases, with 19 bases separating them. The CDR3 DNA reads TGCGCCAGCAGCTTACAAGTTTGGGGTGATGAGGAAAAACTGTTTTTT. Translating gives CASSLQVWGDEEKLFF.

The chain couples TRBV5-4 to TRBJ1-1; 7 bases align to TRBD1. Trimming took 6 bases from V and 2 from J; bases not matched to a gene: 7. In germline, CDR1 is SGHNT, CDR2 YYREEE (reference sequence). The CDR3 totals 14 residues. The DNA for the CDR3 is TGTGCCAGCACCCCAAGACAGGGTAACACTGAAGCTTTCTTT. Protein: CASTPRQGNTEAFF.

The chain has TRBV21-1 and TRBJ2-7; the table's D call of TRBD2 was not tested on the DNA. TRBV21-1 is labeled a pseudogene. The CDR3 runs 16 residues. CDR3 loop: CASSTGLAGGPGEQYV. CDR3 DNA: TGTGCCAGCAGCACGGGACTAGCGGGAGGGCCGGGGGAGCAGTACGTC.